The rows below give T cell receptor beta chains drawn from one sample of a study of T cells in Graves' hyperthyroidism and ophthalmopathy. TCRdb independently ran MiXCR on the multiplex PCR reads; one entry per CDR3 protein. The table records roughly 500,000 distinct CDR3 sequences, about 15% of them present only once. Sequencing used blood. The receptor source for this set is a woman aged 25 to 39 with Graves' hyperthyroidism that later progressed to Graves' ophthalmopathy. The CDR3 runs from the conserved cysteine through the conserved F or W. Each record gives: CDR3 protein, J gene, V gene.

CDR3aa: CASSPVDRWNTEAFF
j_gene: TRBJ1-1
v_gene: TRBV18

CDR3aa: CASSSAEGPWAGFF
j_gene: TRBJ2-1
v_gene: TRBV28

CDR3aa: CATSDLGGAVGNEQFF
j_gene: TRBJ2-1
v_gene: TRBV24-1

CDR3aa: CASSEGTGGLAPLHF
j_gene: TRBJ1-6
v_gene: TRBV6-1

CDR3aa: CASSAPGRNTGELFF
j_gene: TRBJ2-2
v_gene: TRBV2

CDR3aa: CAVGSAFNEKLFF
j_gene: TRBJ1-4
v_gene: TRBV28

CDR3aa: CASSRTGEETQYF
j_gene: TRBJ2-5
v_gene: TRBV7-9

CDR3aa: CASSLTTDNTEAFF
j_gene: TRBJ1-1
v_gene: TRBV7-9

CDR3aa: CATQTRLAGGWNTGELFF
j_gene: TRBJ2-2
v_gene: TRBV12-3/TRBV12-4

CDR3aa: CALHDQGTDTQYF
j_gene: TRBJ2-3
v_gene: TRBV10-3

CDR3aa: CAGGPLNQPQHF
j_gene: TRBJ1-5
v_gene: TRBV28

CDR3aa: CASSQPSGSFKEQFF
j_gene: TRBJ2-1
v_gene: TRBV4-2

CDR3aa: CAWTSGSVYYEQYF
j_gene: TRBJ2-7
v_gene: TRBV30

CDR3aa: CASSIRGGQDYTF
j_gene: TRBJ1-2
v_gene: TRBV7-3

CDR3aa: CAWSGLALGNEQFF
j_gene: TRBJ2-1
v_gene: TRBV30

CDR3aa: CATSRGDPKVLREQYF
j_gene: TRBJ2-7
v_gene: TRBV15

CDR3aa: CASSAAWDRGGGYTF
j_gene: TRBJ1-2
v_gene: TRBV9

CDR3aa: CASSLGLFNEKLFF
j_gene: TRBJ1-4
v_gene: TRBV27

CDR3aa: CASSGSGAYTDTQYF
j_gene: TRBJ2-3
v_gene: TRBV2

CDR3aa: CASSPPTLGNTGELFF
j_gene: TRBJ2-2
v_gene: TRBV12-3/TRBV12-4

CDR3aa: CASSLGQAITEAFF
j_gene: TRBJ1-1
v_gene: TRBV5-1

CDR3aa: CATSDLGEAFF
j_gene: TRBJ1-1
v_gene: TRBV24-1

CDR3aa: CASSPGLRTMNTEAFF
j_gene: TRBJ1-1
v_gene: TRBV2

CDR3aa: CSVEPASGIHNEQFF
j_gene: TRBJ2-1
v_gene: TRBV29-1

CDR3aa: CAWSRPNTGELFF
j_gene: TRBJ2-2
v_gene: TRBV30

CDR3aa: CASSGLLSTDTQYF
j_gene: TRBJ2-3
v_gene: TRBV9

CDR3aa: CASSAAGAGQPQHF
j_gene: TRBJ1-5
v_gene: TRBV11-3

CDR3aa: CASWPGRRANTGELFF
j_gene: TRBJ2-2
v_gene: TRBV27

CDR3aa: CASSLKAAGGGEQYF
j_gene: TRBJ2-7
v_gene: TRBV13

CDR3aa: CASSFTGGEPTEAFF
j_gene: TRBJ1-1
v_gene: TRBV5-1

CDR3aa: CASNQGASSYGYTF
j_gene: TRBJ1-2
v_gene: TRBV28

CDR3aa: CASSSRGGAGYNEQFF
j_gene: TRBJ2-1
v_gene: TRBV7-9

CDR3aa: CSAKDSYNEKLFF
j_gene: TRBJ1-4
v_gene: TRBV20-1

CDR3aa: CASSPDLTGANVLTF
j_gene: TRBJ2-6
v_gene: TRBV12-3/TRBV12-4

CDR3aa: CSAPRGQSTDTQYF
j_gene: TRBJ2-3
v_gene: TRBV20-1

CDR3aa: CSVRSSLAEPYEQYF
j_gene: TRBJ2-7
v_gene: TRBV20-1

CDR3aa: CASSYLSTGDTGELFF
j_gene: TRBJ2-2
v_gene: TRBV6-5

CDR3aa: CASSKGTGGSYEQYF
j_gene: TRBJ2-7
v_gene: TRBV9

CDR3aa: CASSSPAQREGWHEQFF
j_gene: TRBJ2-1
v_gene: TRBV6-1

CDR3aa: CASKPGLAPKGAYEQYF
j_gene: TRBJ2-7
v_gene: TRBV10-2

CDR3aa: CAWGRDYNEQFF
j_gene: TRBJ2-1
v_gene: TRBV30

CDR3aa: CASKKPQEDTQYF
j_gene: TRBJ2-3
v_gene: TRBV28

CDR3aa: CATSEGGADTQYF
j_gene: TRBJ2-3
v_gene: TRBV24-1

CDR3aa: CAIGKGQNTEAFF
j_gene: TRBJ1-1
v_gene: TRBV10-3

CDR3aa: CASSPGGPQYF
j_gene: TRBJ2-5
v_gene: TRBV3-1

CDR3aa: CASTRQGAIEKLFF
j_gene: TRBJ1-4
v_gene: TRBV2

CDR3aa: CASSRGLRTGVETQYF
j_gene: TRBJ2-5
v_gene: TRBV4-1

CDR3aa: CAISDSPSGSSTDTQYF
j_gene: TRBJ2-3
v_gene: TRBV10-3

CDR3aa: CAWSRGLGSPGELFF
j_gene: TRBJ2-2
v_gene: TRBV30

CDR3aa: CASSLEAATNEKLFF
j_gene: TRBJ1-4
v_gene: TRBV5-1

CDR3aa: CAISERGGDSNQPQHF
j_gene: TRBJ1-5
v_gene: TRBV10-3